This record covers a single T cell receptor (beta chain). Its target antigen remains unknown. Within one base of it there is no much larger clone, and no base qualities were kept. These data are taken from a study of blood T cell repertoires in COVID-19 (dated by TCRdb to 2020 to 2021). Regarding the research as a whole: The collaborator samples originated in the United States, Italy and Spain and spanned the acute and convalescent phases of COVID-19. Where available, HLA class I and class II types were obtained from metadata supplied by the sample provider rather than from assay-based typing. The repertoires were made available in a free public database intended to serve as a resource for research on the immune response to SARS-CoV-2. The sample metadata nearly always contained a de-identified subject ID, COVID-19 status, age in years and sex. The dataset comprised deeply sampled blood TCRbeta repertoires from subjects exposed to, actively infected with, or recovered from COVID-19. Samples came from the ongoing ImmuneRACE study (first 160 participants) plus 1,254 subjects from 6 global collaborators. The prospective study material was composed of cDNA or gDNA derived from T cells, B-cell-depleted T cells, or PBMCs.

The immunoSEQ Assay, a bias-controlled multiplex PCR, was used to amplify TCRbeta CDR3 regions from genomic DNA. Processing in the source paper ran as follows. The number of nucleated cells in each sample was estimated by amplification of reference gene primers within the assay. Sequence reads were collapsed and filtered to measure the absolute abundance of every unique TCRbeta CDR3 rearrangement. For each sample, productive Simpson clonality was calculated as the square root of Simpson's diversity index across productive rearrangements. TCRdb stores this immuneACCESS table with in-frame sequences only. Part of the clones is absent; in the studies checked, under half of the shortfall reflects unresolved V genes, and no reason is known for the rest. V, J and clone size reflect that table, while D and trimming were determined from the DNA. The sample contains 200,000 to 250,000 clones, around 84% of them found a single time. The leading ten clones occupy roughly 12% of the sample.

Beyond this particular receptor, the publication reports: Clinical and demographic metadata were provided uncurated, with the amount varying by source and participant.

Spanning cysteine to phenylalanine, the CDR3 consists of 17 amino acids. Here the CDR3 DNA is all that survives: 51 bases in frame from base 1. At the junction V is shortened by 3 bases and J by 4 bases; bases outside the gene matches: 9. In the germline V gene (reference sequence), CDR1 corresponds to DFQATT and CDR2 to SNEGSKA. In Seattle, one collaborating source enrolled patients while the infection was active and tracked those patients longitudinally over the course of disease. Whole blood was collected in K2EDTA tubes by collaborating institutions according to the institutions' own protocols. For TCRbeta analysis, collaborators shipped samples in one of three forms: frozen whole blood, isolated PBMCs, or DNA extracted from either of those sample types.

This chain is built from TRBV20-1 and TRBJ2-5; the junction holds 15 bases that match TRBD2. This receptor was taken from a middle-aged man with COVID-19, enrolled during active disease. The source material was peripheral blood. This receptor has the CDR3 CSASSAGGLAGGETQYF. Here is the DNA: TGCAGTGCTAGTTCCGCGGGGGGACTAGCGGGGGGAGAGACCCAGTACTTC.